This entry describes one TCR beta chain. Its cognate antigen is unknown. Through Arm-PCR of CDR3 regions and iRepertoire HTBI primers, TCR beta libraries were built. Each CDR3 protein is one row after TCRdb ran MiXCR on the multiplex PCR reads. The table lists about 560,000 distinct CDR3 sequences, more than 15% of them singletons. The data stem from a study of regulatory T cells in long-lasting Graves disease. Study conclusions and caveats: With a small sample size, accuracy may have been reduced.

Germline assignment: CDR1 MDHEN and CDR2 SYDVKM. Trimming at V came to 2 bases and at J to 3 bases, leaving 9 bases not matched to a gene. This CDR3 comprises 17 residues. Time point here: newly diagnosed GD, antithyroid drugs for less than 3 months. The TCR library was made from RNA extracted from PBMCs. An endocrinology unit in Xi'an, China, supplied the patients. These data also formed part of another study, on T cells in Graves' hyperthyroidism and ophthalmopathy. From that report: Most thyroid clonotypes expanded above 0.001 appeared in blood too.

Sequencing used peripheral blood mononuclear cells (PBMCs), obtained at new diagnosis, from a patient treated with antithyroid drugs. The clonotype was recovered from a man younger than 35 with Graves disease. V gene TRBV28 combines with J gene TRBJ2-3, with TRBD1 matching 9 bases. CDR3 sequence: CASSLRGTGGRTDTQYF. The CDR3 DNA reads TGTGCCAGCAGTTTAAGGGGAACAGGGGGCCGGACAGATACGCAGTATTTT. Full variable domain (remainder filled in from reference TRBV28 and TRBJ2-3): DVKVTQSSRYLVKRTGEKVFLECVQDMDHENMFWYRQDPGLGLRLIYFSYDVKMKEKGDIPEGYSVSREKKERFSLILESASTNQTSMYLCASSLRGTGGRTDTQYFGPGTRLTVL.